The 27 T cell receptor beta chains in this list originate from one sample, sequenced in a study of CXCR3-negative and CXCR3-positive naive CD8 T cells. TRB cDNA libraries were made by UMI-labeled 5' RACE. TCRdb re-called the 5' RACE reads and catalogs CDR3 proteins one per entry, DNA excluded. This repertoire includes around 40,000 distinct CDR3 sequences. Input material: memory CD8+ T cells from blood. The source is a human donor in good health. Some clones in this sample may be carry-over from other donors' samples.

V and J are TRBV29-1 and TRBJ2-7; TCRdb gives TRBD1 as the D gene, but with no DNA this cannot be confirmed. Germline V gene data show CDR1 as SQVTM and CDR2 as ANQGSEA. This CDR3 region has 13 residues. CDR3 in amino acids: CSVATGATYEQYF.

V is TRBV27 and J is TRBJ2-7. The germline CDR1 and CDR2 sequences are MNHEY and SMNVEV (reference sequence). The CDR3 contains 14 residues. CDR3 sequence: CASSPDDRSYEQYF.

The chain couples TRBV2 to TRBJ1-5; TCRdb's D gene call, TRBD1, goes unchecked for lack of DNA. This CDR3 is built from 14 residues. Germline V gene sequence: CDR1 SNHLY, CDR2 FYNNEI. The CDR3: CASSEAGQGQPQHF.

The V call is TRBV27, the J call TRBJ1-5. CDR3 size: 12 residues. Germline CDR1 MNHEY, CDR2 SMNVEV (reference sequence). The CDR3 loop reads CASSFSNQPQHF.

The V and J genes are TRBV29-1 and TRBJ2-2; TCRdb gives TRBD1 as the D gene, but with no DNA this cannot be confirmed. This CDR3 comprises 11 residues. Germline CDR1 and CDR2: SQVTM and ANQGSEA. The CDR3 sequence is CSVGATGELFF.

V usage is TRBV7-6 and J usage is TRBJ2-2; TCRdb calls TRBD1, which cannot be checked without DNA. CDR1 and CDR2 from the germline V gene are SGHVS and FNYEAQ. The CDR3 is made up of 13 amino acids. CDR3 residues: CATRDSGGGELFF.

CDR3 region: CASSLASSGELFF. The rearrangement joins TRBV7-8 to TRBJ2-2. This CDR3 is 13 amino acids long. Per germline, CDR1 SGHVS and CDR2 FQNEAQ. Complete variable domain (other parts from reference TRBV7-8 and TRBJ2-2): GAGVSQSPRYKVAKRGQDVALRCDPISGHVSLFWYQQALGQGPEFLTYFQNEAQLDKSGLPSDRFFAERPEGSVSTLKIQRTQQEDSAVYLCASSLASSGELFFGEGSRLTVL.

V is TRBV9 and J is TRBJ2-7; as DNA is missing, the TRBD1 call by TCRdb cannot be tested. Germline V lookup: CDR1 SGDLS, CDR2 YYNGEE. The CDR3 length is 13 residues. CDR3 in amino acids: CASSVVSSNEQYF.

This chain joins TRBV29-1 and TRBJ2-1; TCRdb designates TRBD2, a call that cannot be tested without DNA. Germline CDR1 SQVTM, CDR2 ANQGSEA. There are 12 residues in the CDR3. The CDR3 region is CSVPLLAGEQFF.

CDR3 amino acids: CASSLLGGQPQHF. This sequence joins TRBV12-3 or TRBV12-4 and TRBJ1-5. This CDR3 comprises 13 residues.

The chain employs TRBV7-2 and TRBJ2-3; the TCRdb call, TRBD1, lacks DNA for checking. CDR1 is SGHTA, CDR2 FQGNSA, per germline. The CDR3 spans 16 residues. CDR3 protein: CASSLSTGRGTDTQYF.

The V and J genes are TRBV29-1 and TRBJ1-2. The CDR3 is made up of 11 amino acids. Germline CDR1 and CDR2: SQVTM and ANQGSEA. The CDR3 sequence is CSVSGRRGYTF. Full variable domain (missing parts from reference TRBV29-1 and TRBJ1-2): SAVISQKPSRDICQRGTSLTIQCQVDSQVTMMFWYRQQPGQSLTLIATANQGSEATYESGFVIDKFPISRPNLTFSTLTVSNMSPEDSSIYLCSVSGRRGYTFGSGTRLTVV.

The CDR3 sequence: CASSGRWPGELFF. V gene TRBV25-1 combines with J gene TRBJ2-2. Per the germline V gene, CDR1 is MGHDK and CDR2 is SYGVNS. The CDR3 totals 13 residues.

This sequence joins TRBV24-1 and TRBJ2-7; TCRdb's D call of TRBD2 is untestable without DNA. The CDR3 totals 13 residues. Germline CDR1 is KGHDR and CDR2 is SFDVKD. CDR3 residues: CASGTSGSYEQYF.

The chain combines TRBV6-2 or TRBV6-3 with TRBJ2-3. Germline CDR1 and CDR2: MNHEY and SVGEGT. The length of the CDR3 is 11 residues. CDR3 region: CASSYWGTQYF.

V and J are TRBV21-1 and TRBJ2-7; TCRdb returns TRBD1, unconfirmable since there is no DNA. TRBV21-1 is designated a pseudogene. The CDR3 is made up of 16 amino acids. CDR3 protein: CASSKFRRGVTYEQYF.

The genes are TRBV6-2 or TRBV6-3 and TRBJ2-7; the TCRdb D gene call, TRBD2, has no DNA to confirm it. CDR1 and CDR2 (germline): MNHEY, SVGEGT. The CDR3 contains 16 residues. The CDR3 sequence is CASSTLGAGHHYEQYF.

The J gene is TRBJ2-7, the V gene TRBV7-9; the TRBD1 assignment by TCRdb is unverifiable without DNA. CDR3 length: 15 amino acids. The germline V gene encodes CDR1 SEHNR and CDR2 FQNEAQ (reference sequence). The CDR3 here is CASSSGDRDPYEQYF.

The J gene is TRBJ2-2, the V gene TRBV29-1; the TRBD1 assignment by TCRdb is unverifiable without DNA. The CDR3 spans 16 residues. Germline V gene lookup returns CDR1 SQVTM and CDR2 ANQGSEA. CDR3 sequence reads: CSVEMGDRGSAGELFF.

V usage is TRBV28 and J usage is TRBJ2-3. Germline assignment: CDR1 MDHEN and CDR2 SYDVKM. The CDR3 consists of 13 residues. The CDR3 loop is CASSLGGTDTQYF.

This chain connects TRBV28 to TRBJ1-3; TCRdb designates TRBD1, a call that cannot be tested without DNA. This CDR3 spans 16 amino acids. Germline values: CDR1 MDHEN, CDR2 SYDVKM. This chain's CDR3 is CASSSRTPHSGNTIYF.

The chain has TRBV7-6 and TRBJ2-1. The germline V gene encodes CDR1 SGHVS and CDR2 FNYEAQ. The CDR3 extends over 12 amino acids. This CDR3 is CASSLEHNEQFF. Full variable domain (remainder filled in from reference TRBV7-6 and TRBJ2-1): GAGVSQSPRYKVTKRGQDVALRCDPISGHVSLYWYRQALGQGPEFLTYFNYEAQQDKSGLPNDRFSAERPEGSISTLTIQRTEQRDSAMYRCASSLEHNEQFFGPGTRLTVL.

CDR3 sequence: CASSGSQEGANEKLFF. V is TRBV7-9 and J is TRBJ1-4; TCRdb's D call, TRBD1, is unchecked because there is no DNA. Germline V gene data show CDR1 as SEHNR and CDR2 as FQNEAQ (reference sequence). This CDR3 region has 16 residues. The variable domain in full, completed from reference TRBV7-9 and TRBJ1-4, reads DTGVSQNPRHKITKRGQNVTFRCDPISEHNRLYWYRQTLGQGPEFLTYFQNEAQLEKSRLLSDRFSAERPKGSFSTLEIQRTEQGDSAMYLCASSGSQEGANEKLFFGSGTQLSVL.

The chain couples TRBV2 to TRBJ2-1. Germline V lookup: CDR1 SNHLY, CDR2 FYNNEI. This CDR3 region has 15 residues. CDR3 region: CASSERGNSYNEQFF.

This chain joins TRBV29-1 and TRBJ2-5; there is no DNA to check the TCRdb D call of TRBD1. This CDR3 has 16 residues. The germline V gene has CDR1 SQVTM and CDR2 ANQGSEA. CDR3 region: CSVEDYTGGIQETQYF.

This chain connects TRBV4-1 to TRBJ2-5; TCRdb selects TRBD2, and the lack of DNA leaves this call unchecked. Germline loops: CDR1 MGHRA, CDR2 YSYEKL. This CDR3 is built from 14 residues. This CDR3 is CASGSIAGGETQYF.

This chain joins TRBV20-1 and TRBJ2-7; the D gene TCRdb calls, TRBD1, cannot be checked with no DNA. Looked up from germline, CDR1 is DFQATT and CDR2 is SNEGSKA (reference sequence). This CDR3 region has 15 residues. The CDR3 loop reads CSARDGTGHLYEQYF.